Following are 30 T cell receptor beta chains from one sample sequenced in a study of response to subunit inactivated influenza vaccine. TCRdb passed the RT-PCR reads through MiXCR, listing each CDR3 protein once. This table has hundreds of thousands of distinct CDR3 sequences, approximately 11% appearing once. The sequences come from PBMCs from blood, collected roughly 46 days after vaccination. All receptors derive from a man aged 45-65 years who received an inactivated influenza vaccine.

Concerning this clonotype itself: This could be a read error, since a much larger clone is one nucleotide away. The rearrangement links TRBV6-2 or TRBV6-3 to TRBJ2-7; D is unclear. CDR1 and CDR2 from the germline V gene are MNHEY and SVGEGT. This CDR3 is 12 amino acids long. The CDR3 region has the DNA TGTGTCAGCAGCTGGACGGTCTACGAGCAGTACTTC. The encoded protein is CVSSWTVYEQYF.

The chain couples TRBV10-3 to TRBJ2-3, with 10 bases fitting TRBD2. Germline loops: CDR1 ENHRY, CDR2 SYGVKD. The CDR3 contains 16 residues. Germline trimming cut 7 bases from V and 1 base from J; bases unmatched to any gene: 8. The CDR3 region is CAIKPRTSGGTDTQYF. The CDR3 nucleotides are TGTGCCATCAAACCAAGGACTAGCGGAGGCACAGATACGCAGTATTTT.

The table lists this clonotype with many counts. The genes are TRBV20-1 and TRBJ2-5; 10 bases fit TRBD1. The V gene end was trimmed by 6 bases and the J gene end by 5 bases; junction bases not matched to a gene: 12. Looked up from germline, CDR1 is DFQATT and CDR2 is SNEGSKA (reference sequence). The CDR3 runs 15 residues. Here the CDR3 reads CSAQIPGQGSETQYF. The CDR3, as DNA: TGCAGTGCGCAAATACCGGGACAGGGGTCCGAGACCCAGTACTTC.

The chain employs TRBV18 and TRBJ1-2; D is ambiguous. The CDR3 sequence is 13 residues long. Trimming shortened V by 2 bases and J by 6 bases, and 10 bases separated the two germline ends. CDR1 and CDR2 (germline): KGHSH, LQKENI. As DNA, the CDR3 is TGTGCCAGCTCACCAGGGCAAGAGCATGGCTACACCTTC. This gives the protein CASSPGQEHGYTF.

This clonotype was found a few times. This CDR3 reads CSARDGGRSYQETQYF. The CDR3 coding sequence is TGCAGTGCTAGAGATGGGGGGCGAAGTTACCAAGAGACCCAGTACTTC. The V gene is TRBV20-1, the J gene TRBJ2-5; either TRBD1 or TRBD2 may supply D (6 bases each). CDR3 size: 16 residues. CDR1 is DFQATT, CDR2 SNEGSKA, per germline (reference sequence). V was trimmed by 0 bases and J by 0 bases, leaving 14 bases between them.

This clonotype was observed a few times. V usage is TRBV7-8 and J usage is TRBJ2-5; TRBD1 agrees at 7 bases. CDR3 length equals 14 residues. The junction had 10 bases not matched to a gene; V was cut back by 5 bases and J by 7 bases. Germline CDR1 is SGHVS and CDR2 is FQNEAQ. CDR3 loop: CASSATGARGTQYF. In nucleotides, the CDR3 is TGTGCCAGCAGCGCTACAGGGGCGAGGGGGACCCAGTACTTC.

The table lists this clonotype with a few counts. The chain employs TRBV4-3 and TRBJ2-3; 7 positions match TRBD2. From germline, CDR1 is LGHNA and CDR2 YSLEER. The CDR3 runs 18 residues. Germline trimming cut 1 base from V and 2 bases from J; bases unmatched to any gene: 12. In nucleotides, the CDR3 is TGCGCCAGCAGCCAAGGATCCCTTTGGGGGGGATCCACAGATACGCAGTATTTT. Its protein is CASSQGSLWGGSTDTQYF.

This chain connects TRBV7-7 to TRBJ2-1; D unclear. The CDR3 runs 14 residues. Germline CDR1 reads SSHAT; CDR2 reads FNYEAQ (reference sequence). V lost 5 bases, J lost 3 bases, and 11 bases lay in between. In DNA, the CDR3 is TGTGCCAGCAGCCCGGACGTAAACTACAATGAGCAGTTCTTC. Encoded protein: CASSPDVNYNEQFF.

The chain recombines TRBV29-1 with TRBJ2-5, with D maybe TRBD2 (5 bases). Germline CDR1 reads SQVTM; CDR2 reads ANQGSEA. The CDR3 covers 14 residues. V lost 4 bases, J lost 1 base, and 13 bases lay in between. In nucleotides, the CDR3 is TGCAGCGTTGCATCGGGATTGCTCCAAGAGACCCAGTACTTC. Translation: CSVASGLLQETQYF. Full variable domain (remainder filled in from reference TRBV29-1 and TRBJ2-5): SAVISQKPSRDICQRGTSLTIQCQVDSQVTMMFWYRQQPGQSLTLIATANQGSEATYESGFVIDKFPISRPNLTFSTLTVSNMSPEDSSIYLCSVASGLLQETQYFGPGTRLLVL.

This clonotype was detected a few times. The chain couples TRBV12-3 or TRBV12-4 to TRBJ2-3; D is perhaps TRBD1 (6 bases). Trimming pared 4 bases from V and 0 bases from J, leaving 14 bases between. The CDR3 runs 16 residues. The CDR3 loop is CASSWKGTSSTDTQYF. CDR3 coding DNA: TGTGCCAGCAGTTGGAAAGGGACATCGAGCACAGATACGCAGTATTTT.

The chain joins TRBV6-5 to TRBJ2-5, with D uncertain. Trimming left V 2 bases short and J 5 bases short, with 15 bases between. Germline loops: CDR1 MNHEY, CDR2 SVGAGI. This CDR3 spans 15 amino acids. The CDR3, as DNA: TGTGCCAGCAGTTACCGCCATTCCGGCGGCGAGACCCAGTACTTC. Translation: CASSYRHSGGETQYF.

In this sample, this clonotype turned up a few times. This sequence joins TRBV20-1 and TRBJ1-5, with no clear D. V was clipped by 6 bases and J by 6 bases, with 9 bases between them. Germline values: CDR1 DFQATT, CDR2 SNEGSKA (reference sequence). The CDR3 runs 11 residues. CDR3 in DNA: TGCAGTGCGGCTCGGGGTCAGCCCCAGCATTTT. Translated, it gives CSAARGQPQHF.

J is TRBJ1-1 and V is TRBV6-2 or TRBV6-3; perhaps TRBD1 as D (6 bases). CDR3 length: 19 amino acids. Deletions cut 4 bases from V and 3 bases from J, with 27 bases between. Germline-derived CDR1 and CDR2 are MNHEY and SVGEGT. CDR3: CASSSLIRFQGGMDTEAFF. CDR3 DNA sequence: TGTGCCAGCAGTTCCCTAATACGGTTTCAAGGGGGGATGGACACTGAAGCTTTCTTT.

The gene calls are TRBV6-5 and TRBJ2-5; 7 positions agree with TRBD2. Germline CDR1 reads MNHEY; CDR2 reads SVGAGI. The CDR3 covers 16 residues. The V gene end was trimmed by 2 bases and the J gene end by 6 bases; junction bases not matched to a gene: 12. CDR3 in amino acids: CASSYNLAAHGKTQYF. CDR3 coding DNA: TGTGCCAGCAGTTACAACCTAGCGGCTCACGGGAAGACCCAGTACTTC.

This clonotype was counted between two and nine times. The CDR3 nucleotides read TGTGCCAGCACCAACGTCCGGGGCCCGGGGACTGAAGCTTTCTTT. Translation gives CASTNVRGPGTEAFF. V usage is TRBV12-3 or TRBV12-4 and J usage is TRBJ1-1, with D possibly matching TRBD1 (5 bases). Trimming removed 7 bases at V and 5 bases at J, with 20 bases between. The CDR3 has 15 residues.

This clonotype was counted at least ten times. The V gene is TRBV5-1, the J gene TRBJ2-1; 11 positions match TRBD2. The CDR3 consists of 16 residues. The J segment lost 7 bases and the V segment lost 0 bases, leaving 6 bases of the junction unmatched. Germline V CDR1 and CDR2: SGHRS, YFSETQ. CDR3 protein: CASSLALAGGRNEQFF. The CDR3 DNA reads TGCGCCAGCAGCTTGGCCCTAGCGGGAGGTCGGAATGAGCAGTTCTTC. The variable domain in full, with the rest retrieved from reference TRBV5-1 and TRBJ2-1, is KAGVTQTPRYLIKTRGQQVTLSCSPISGHRSVSWYQQTPGQGLQFLFEYFSETQRNKGNFPGRFSGRQFSNSRSEMNVSTLELGDSALYLCASSLALAGGRNEQFFGPGTRLTVL.

This clonotype was counted ten times or more. The chain carries TRBV28 and TRBJ1-1, with TRBD1 as a possible D gene (6 bases). V dropped 5 bases and J dropped 5 bases, with 9 bases sitting between them. CDR1 is MDHEN and CDR2 is SYDVKM in the germline V gene. There are 12 residues in the CDR3. The CDR3, as DNA: TGTGCCAGCAGTGAACAGGGAACTGAAGCTTTCTTT. Translating gives CASSEQGTEAFF.

This clonotype was found a few times. The rearrangement joins TRBV30 to TRBJ1-1; D not resolved. Trimming cost V 2 bases and J 1 base, with 11 bases left between them. The germline V gene encodes CDR1 GTSNPN and CDR2 SVGIG (reference sequence). The CDR3 totals 14 residues. The DNA of the CDR3 is TGTGCCTGGAGTATCCGGGCCTCGAACACTGAAGCTTTCTTT. It is translated as CAWSIRASNTEAFF. Full variable domain (remainder filled in from reference TRBV30 and TRBJ1-1): SQTIHQWPATLVQPVGSPLSLECTVEGTSNPNLYWYRQAAGRGLQLLFYSVGIGQISSEVPQNLSASRPQDRQFILSSKKLLLSDSGFYLCAWSIRASNTEAFFGQGTRLTVV.

This clonotype was detected a few times. This rearrangement joins TRBV3-1 to TRBJ2-1; 11 nucleotides agree with TRBD2. The J segment lost 0 bases and the V segment lost 6 bases, leaving 13 bases of the junction unmatched. This CDR3 comprises 19 residues. Looked up from germline, CDR1 is LGHDT and CDR2 is YNNKEL (reference sequence). This chain's CDR3 is CASRAGTSGIQSSYNEQFF. In DNA form, the CDR3 reads TGTGCCAGCAGGGCCGGGACTAGCGGAATCCAAAGCTCCTACAATGAGCAGTTCTTC.

This clonotype was seen only a few times. For the CDR3, the DNA is TGTGCCAGCAGGAACGGACAGGGCCCCTACGAGCAGTACTTC. This codes for CASRNGQGPYEQYF. The chain employs TRBV11-2 and TRBJ2-7, with 8 bases identical to TRBD1. Germline loops: CDR1 SGHAT, CDR2 FQNNGV. This CDR3 has 14 amino acids. The J segment lost 2 bases and the V segment lost 6 bases, leaving 6 bases of the junction unmatched.

This clonotype occurred a few times. The V and J genes are TRBV5-1 and TRBJ2-3; TRBD2 might be the D (6 bases). CDR3 length: 16 amino acids. CDR1 and CDR2 from the germline V gene are SGHRS and YFSETQ. V lost 4 bases to trimming and J lost 0 bases, with 15 bases between them. This CDR3 reads CASSPRDSASTDTQYF. The DNA for the CDR3 is TGCGCCAGCAGCCCCCGGGACTCAGCTAGCACAGATACGCAGTATTTT.

This clonotype has ten or more counts. The chain couples TRBV12-3 or TRBV12-4 to TRBJ2-3; 7 positions agree with TRBD1. The CDR3 length is 14 residues. V dropped 2 bases and J dropped 5; count of bases not matched to a gene: 4. This chain's CDR3 is CASSLRQGVDTQYF. In DNA, the CDR3 is TGTGCCAGCAGTTTACGGCAGGGGGTAGATACGCAGTATTTT.

The rearrangement links TRBV12-3 or TRBV12-4 to TRBJ2-1; D gene ambiguous. The CDR3 is 13 amino acids. V lost 6 bases and J 8 bases, leaving 14 bases between the germline ends. The CDR3 region is CASRSSHMDEQFF. CDR3 nucleotides: TGTGCCAGCAGATCCTCTCACATGGATGAGCAGTTCTTC.

The chain is built from TRBV20-1 and TRBJ2-4; unclear D gene. The V gene's germline CDR1 is DFQATT and CDR2 SNEGSKA (reference sequence). V was pared by 7 bases and J by 0 bases, with 19 bases between. The CDR3 contains 16 residues. The CDR3: CSVGDSYQIAKNIQYF. The CDR3 DNA follows: TGCAGTGTGGGCGACTCCTACCAGATAGCCAAAAACATTCAGTACTTC.

This chain links TRBV2 with TRBJ1-6; D not certain. CDR3 length: 14 residues. The germline V gene has CDR1 SNHLY and CDR2 FYNNEI. The V end was cut by 4 bases, the J end by 5 bases, with 9 bases between. The CDR3 bases are TGTGCCAGCAGTGTTTCAGCAAATAATTCACCCCTCCACTTT. Its translation: CASSVSANNSPLHF.

This chain joins TRBV4-3 and TRBJ2-5; TRBD2 agrees at 10 bases. This CDR3 is built from 16 residues. Germline V gene data show CDR1 as LGHNA and CDR2 as YSLEER. The V segment lost 1 base and the J segment 2 bases; nucleotides outside the gene matches: 4. In DNA form, the CDR3 reads TGCGCCAGCAGCCAAGTCTCAGCGGGGGGGCAAGAGACCCAGTACTTC. Translated: CASSQVSAGGQETQYF.

This clonotype showed up many times. The chain links TRBV7-8 to TRBJ2-7; D unresolved. The CDR3 has 13 amino acids. Per germline, CDR1 SGHVS and CDR2 FQNEAQ. Trimming pared 2 bases from V and 3 bases from J, leaving 8 bases between. CDR3 coding DNA: TGTGCCAGCAGCTTATATAGGGACTACGAGCAGTACTTC. Residues: CASSLYRDYEQYF.

This clonotype was recorded many times. The chain uses TRBV20-1 and TRBJ2-1; perhaps TRBD2 as D (6 bases). Looked up from germline, CDR1 is DFQATT and CDR2 is SNEGSKA (reference sequence). Trimming took 6 bases from V and 6 from J, leaving 15 bases between them. The CDR3 covers 13 residues. The CDR3 spells CSAPILAPNEQFF. Written as DNA, the CDR3 is TGCAGTGCCCCGATTCTAGCGCCCAATGAGCAGTTCTTC.

V and J are TRBV6-5 and TRBJ2-1, with D perhaps TRBD1 (5 bases). V was clipped by 4 bases and J by 5 bases, with 12 bases between them. Germline values: CDR1 MNHEY, CDR2 SVGAGI. This CDR3 is built from 14 residues. CDR3 sequence (DNA): TGTGCCAGCAGTTTCGAGACAGAAGACAATGAGCAGTTCTTC. It translates to CASSFETEDNEQFF.

This clonotype has at least ten counts. This sequence joins TRBV5-1 and TRBJ2-2; unclear D gene. The CDR3 is 17 residues long. Germline V gene data show CDR1 as SGHRS and CDR2 as YFSETQ. V was clipped by 0 bases and J by 1 base, with 13 bases between them. The CDR3 sequence is CASSLGPSMMNTGELFF. The CDR3 DNA is TGCGCCAGCAGCTTGGGGCCGAGCATGATGAACACCGGGGAGCTGTTTTTT.